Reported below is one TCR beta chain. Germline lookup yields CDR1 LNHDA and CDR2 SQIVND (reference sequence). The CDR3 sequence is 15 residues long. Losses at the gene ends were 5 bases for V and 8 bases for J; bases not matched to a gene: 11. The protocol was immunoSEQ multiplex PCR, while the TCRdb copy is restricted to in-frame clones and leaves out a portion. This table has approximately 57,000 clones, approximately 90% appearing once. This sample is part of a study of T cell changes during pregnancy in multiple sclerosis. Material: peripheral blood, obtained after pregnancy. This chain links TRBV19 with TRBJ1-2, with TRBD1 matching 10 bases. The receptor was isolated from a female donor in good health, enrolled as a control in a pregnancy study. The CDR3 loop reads CASSLRDRGSSGYTF. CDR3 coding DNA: TGTGCCAGTAGTCTCCGGGACAGGGGATCGAGCGGCTACACCTTC.